The 17 T cell receptor beta chains in this list originate from one sample, sequenced in a study of cytomegalovirus exposure and HLA in healthy donors. PCR involved 60 Vbeta and 13 Jbeta primers. Assay: immunoSEQ multiplex PCR; the TCRdb copy retains only in-frame clones and omits some. The sample includes about 120,000 clones, around 80% of them seen just once. What was sequenced was PBMCs. The receptors were gathered from a man aged 30 to 45 in good health and CMV-seropositive.

The rearrangement links TRBV4-3 to TRBJ2-7, with 10 bases lining up with TRBD2. Germline assignment: CDR1 LGHNA and CDR2 YSLEER. Trimming at V came to 0 bases and at J to 4 bases, leaving 9 bases not matched to a gene. The CDR3 spans 17 residues. CDR3 sequence (DNA): TGCGCCAGCAGCCAAGATCCTTCGGCTAGCGGGAGTTACGAGCAGTACTTC. It codes for CASSQDPSASGSYEQYF.

The genes are TRBV6-1 and TRBJ2-4; no clear D gene. The germline V and J ends were trimmed by 9 bases and 0 bases, with 12 bases remaining between them. CDR1 is MNHNS, CDR2 SASEGT, per germline. This CDR3 spans 14 amino acids. Written as DNA, the CDR3 is TGTGCCAGTAGCACCCTTCTAGCCAAAAACATTCAGTACTTC. Its translation is CASSTLLAKNIQYF.

The genes are TRBV4-3 and TRBJ2-1; D is unclear. Trimming removed 0 bases from V and 4 bases from J, with 19 bases in between. Germline CDR1 LGHNA, CDR2 YSLEER. This CDR3 contains 18 residues. CDR3 loop: CASSQDSMLLSPYNEQFF. CDR3 coding DNA: TGCGCCAGCAGCCAAGATAGTATGCTGCTATCCCCTTACAATGAGCAGTTCTTC.

This chain links TRBV11-3 with TRBJ2-7; 10 bases agree with TRBD1. CDR1 and CDR2 (germline): SGHNT, YENEEA. The V gene end was trimmed by 4 bases and the J gene end by 2 bases; junction bases not matched to a gene: 5. The CDR3 loop spans 15 amino acids. The CDR3 is CASSSGQGEAYEQYF. CDR3 nucleotides: TGTGCCAGCAGCTCTGGACAGGGGGAAGCCTACGAGCAGTACTTC.

This clone showed up many times. The chain carries TRBV21-1 and TRBJ2-7; TRBD2 was called by the table and not checked on the DNA. TRBV21-1 is recorded as a pseudogene. This CDR3 comprises 17 residues. Here the CDR3 reads CASSSRNAPGLYYEQYF. The CDR3 DNA reads TGTGCCAGCAGCTCTCGAAACGCTCCGGGACTCTACTACGAGCAGTACTTC.

The chain combines TRBV19 with TRBJ2-2; D is perhaps TRBD2 (7 bases). The CDR3 contains 14 residues. The V and J ends lost 3 bases and 7 bases respectively, with 12 bases between them. The germline gives CDR1 LNHDA, CDR2 SQIVND (reference sequence). The CDR3 sequence: CASSMRGPVGELFF. CDR3 DNA: TGTGCCAGTAGTATGCGGGGGCCTGTCGGGGAGCTGTTTTTT.

The chain couples TRBV9 to TRBJ1-2; D uncertain. The CDR3 has 15 amino acids. The germline V gene has CDR1 SGDLS and CDR2 YYNGEE. V lost 0 bases to trimming and J lost 0 bases, with 9 bases between them. The CDR3 nucleotides are TGTGCCAGCAGCGTAGATCCCCGGTCTAACTATGGCTACACCTTC. This sequence encodes CASSVDPRSNYGYTF.

This clone was counted a single time. The CDR3 DNA follows: TGTGCCAGCAGCTTACGGACTAGCGAGAGCTACGAGCAGTACTTC. This codes for CASSLRTSESYEQYF. The chain has TRBV7-2 and TRBJ2-7, with 9 bases fitting TRBD2. This CDR3 comprises 15 residues. V shed 2 bases and J 3 bases; nucleotides not matched to a gene: 5. Germline V gene sequence: CDR1 SGHTA, CDR2 FQGNSA.

V usage is TRBV4-1 and J usage is TRBJ2-1, with 9 bases aligning to TRBD1. Germline values: CDR1 MGHRA, CDR2 YSYEKL. The CDR3 sequence is 14 residues long. The ends lost 4 bases at V and 4 bases at J; junction bases unmatched: 2. The CDR3 DNA reads as TGCGCCAGCAGCCGGGGACAGGGATACAATGAGCAGTTCTTC. Translated: CASSRGQGYNEQFF.

This chain connects TRBV28 to TRBJ2-2, with TRBD1 matching 10 bases. The germline gives CDR1 MDHEN, CDR2 SYDVKM. CDR3 length: 16 amino acids. Trimming cost V 1 base and J 9 bases; bases outside gene matches: 8. The CDR3 DNA reads as TGTGCCAGCAGTTTATTAGGTGGGACAGGGGACCGGGAGCTGTTTTTT. Translation gives CASSLLGGTGDRELFF. Full variable domain (missing parts from reference TRBV28 and TRBJ2-2): DVKVTQSSRYLVKRTGEKVFLECVQDMDHENMFWYRQDPGLGLRLIYFSYDVKMKEKGDIPEGYSVSREKKERFSLILESASTNQTSMYLCASSLLGGTGDRELFFGEGSRLTVL.

This clone was recorded only once. V is TRBV7-2 and J is TRBJ1-1, with no clear D. The CDR3 has 16 amino acids. The ends were cut back, 1 base at V and 5 bases at J, with 17 bases in the middle. Germline CDR1 is SGHTA and CDR2 is FQGNSA. The CDR3 nucleotides are TGTGCCAGCAGCTTAGAGGGAGCCCATCTGGGTACTGAAGCTTTCTTT. Residues: CASSLEGAHLGTEAFF.

The J gene is TRBJ2-7, the V gene TRBV2; 9 bases are a match to TRBD2. Germline trimming cut 3 bases from V and 4 bases from J; bases unmatched to any gene: 10. The CDR3 covers 16 residues. Germline CDR1 reads SNHLY; CDR2 reads FYNNEI. The CDR3 DNA is TGTGCCAGCAGTGAGGGTCGGCTAGCGGGATATTACGAGCAGTACTTC. This gives the protein CASSEGRLAGYYEQYF.

The chain links TRBV11-3 to TRBJ1-1; D gene ambiguous. Germline values: CDR1 SGHNT, CDR2 YENEEA. This CDR3 is built from 13 residues. Trimming took 1 base from V and 3 from J, leaving 6 bases between them. The CDR3 reads CASSLVRYTEAFF. The CDR3 bases are TGTGCCAGCAGCTTAGTTCGGTACACTGAAGCTTTCTTT.

The V gene is TRBV18, the J gene TRBJ1-2; weak D call: TRBD1 (5 bases). The CDR3 runs 14 residues. Deletions cut 0 bases from V and 7 bases from J, with 12 bases between. The germline V gene has CDR1 KGHSH and CDR2 LQKENI. Here the CDR3 reads CASSPPQGVGGYTF. The CDR3 coding sequence is TGTGCCAGCTCACCACCTCAAGGGGTGGGTGGCTACACCTTC.

This chain uses TRBV7-2 with TRBJ1-2, with a possible D match to TRBD1 (5 bases). The CDR3 covers 13 residues. The V end lost 2 bases, the J end lost 7 bases, and 11 bases lay between the germline ends. The V gene's germline CDR1 is SGHTA and CDR2 FQGNSA. The CDR3 coding sequence is TGTGCCAGCAGCTTAACCACCGACAGTGGCTACACCTTC. Its translation is CASSLTTDSGYTF.

The genes are TRBV11-3 and TRBJ2-7; D gene uncertain. The CDR3 contains 14 residues. The V end was cut by 5 bases, the J end by 3 bases, with 14 bases between. Germline V gives CDR1 SGHNT, CDR2 YENEEA. The CDR3 DNA follows: TGTGCCAGCAGCCAGGTCTTCTCCAGCTACGAGCAGTACTTC. Residues: CASSQVFSSYEQYF.

V is TRBV4-1 and J is TRBJ1-5; tentatively, D is TRBD1 (6 bases). V shed 4 bases and J shed 1 base, with 11 bases lying between them. The CDR3 is made up of 15 amino acids. Germline lookup yields CDR1 MGHRA and CDR2 YSYEKL. The CDR3 nucleotides are TGCGCCAGCAGCCGCACCACAGGGAGCAATCAGCCCCAGCATTTT. This encodes CASSRTTGSNQPQHF.